The 11 T cell receptor beta chains given below trace back to one sample, sequenced in a study of tumor-infiltrating lymphocytes in primary liver carcinoma. TCR beta cDNA was prepared out of around 460 ng total RNA by means of a constant-region primer. The TCR beta library was amplified through three nested multiplex PCR rounds in a modified ARM-PCR procedure. TRBV1-TRBV30 forward primers and a C-beta reverse primer were used in the first two PCR rounds, which each ran for around 11 cycles. One entry per CDR3 protein results from TCRdb running MiXCR on the multiplex PCR reads. The repertoire consists of almost 200,000 distinct CDR3 sequences, with roughly two thirds occurring once and the leading ten covering roughly 7%. The authors took blood RNA from unsorted whole blood and also extracted germline DNA. The sequenced sample was peripheral blood. The receptors come from a woman aged 55-70 years with primary liver carcinoma and hepatitis B virus infection.

The rearrangement uses TRBV6-5 and TRBJ2-7; D is possibly TRBD2 (5 bases). Per the germline V gene, CDR1 is MNHEY and CDR2 is SVGAGI. This CDR3 is built from 13 residues. With 7 bases removed from V and 4 bases from J, the gap between germline ends came to 14 bases. The chain's CDR3 is CASNRREGYEQYF. CDR3 bases: TGTGCCAGCAATAGGAGAGAGGGATACGAGCAGTACTTC.

The V and J genes are TRBV12-3 or TRBV12-4 and TRBJ1-2; D unresolved. There are 13 residues in the CDR3. V lost 7 bases to trimming and J lost 6 bases, with 15 bases between them. CDR3 DNA sequence: TGTGCCAGCACCGTCGACTCTCGCCATGGCTACACCTTC. It yields the protein CASTVDSRHGYTF.

The V call is TRBV29-1, the J call TRBJ1-1; perhaps TRBD1 as D (6 bases). The CDR3 loop spans 13 amino acids. Deletions cut 3 bases from V and 2 bases from J, with 10 bases between. Looked up from germline, CDR1 is SQVTM and CDR2 is ANQGSEA. The CDR3 loop is CSVEDSSNTEAFF. In DNA, the CDR3 is TGCAGCGTTGAGGACAGCAGCAACACTGAAGCTTTCTTT.

As to this clonotype: Relative to the germline gene, one junction end is altered; a read error may explain this. The rearrangement joins TRBV11-2 to TRBJ2-1; D not resolved. CDR3 length: 17 amino acids. The germline V gene has CDR1 SGHAT and CDR2 FQNNGV. The CDR3 reads CASSLTSLRSSYNEQIF. The DNA of the CDR3 is TGTGCCAGCAGCCTTACCTCACTGAGGAGCTCCTACAATGAGCAGATCTTC.

V usage is TRBV11-2 and J usage is TRBJ1-2; tentative D call: TRBD1 (5 bases). Germline V gene sequence: CDR1 SGHAT, CDR2 FQNNGV. Trimming took off 4 bases at V and 4 bases at J, with 10 bases between the two ends. CDR3 length: 13 amino acids. CDR3 protein: CASSYDRSYGYTF. Written as DNA, the CDR3 is TGTGCCAGCAGCTATGACAGATCCTATGGCTACACCTTC.

As to this clonotype: The junction and the germline gene differ at one end; a read error may be behind it. The V gene is TRBV11-2, the J gene TRBJ2-7; 11 positions match TRBD2. The CDR3 runs to 17 residues. Germline V gene lookup returns CDR1 SGHAT and CDR2 FQNNGV. The CDR3 region has the DNA TGTGCCAGCAACTTAACTAGCGGGAGACTGAGCTCCTACGAGCAGTACTTT. Translating it yields CASNLTSGRLSSYEQYF.

This clonotype was observed a handful of times. The chain is built from TRBV28 and TRBJ2-7, with a tentative D call TRBD1 (6 bases). The CDR3 has 15 amino acids. Germline CDR1 is MDHEN and CDR2 is SYDVKM. V gave up 6 bases and J gave up 5 bases, with 20 bases separating them. CDR3 in amino acids: CASRPPNRAGNEQYF. CDR3 nucleotide sequence: TGTGCCAGCAGGCCCCCAAACAGGGCTGGTAACGAGCAGTACTTC.

V is TRBV11-2 and J is TRBJ1-1; a possible D gene is TRBD1 (6 bases). The CDR3 is 15 amino acids. Germline CDR1 and CDR2: SGHAT and FQNNGV. Deletions cut 2 bases from V and 5 bases from J, with 15 bases between. Written as DNA, the CDR3 is TGTGCCAGCAGCTTACTAGGGACAAAGAATACTGAAGCTTTCTTT. Translating gives CASSLLGTKNTEAFF. Full variable domain (rest looked up from reference TRBV11-2 and TRBJ1-1): EAGVAQSPRYKIIEKRQSVAFWCNPISGHATLYWYQQILGQGPKLLIQFQNNGVVDDSQLPKDRFSAERLKGVDSTLKIQPAKLEDSAVYLCASSLLGTKNTEAFFGQGTRLTVV.

This clonotype has a single count. At one of its ends the junction is not consistent with the germline gene, which may arise from a read error. The chain carries TRBV6-5 and TRBJ1-4, with a weak D call TRBD1 (5 bases). Germline CDR1 is MNHEY and CDR2 is SVGAGI. The CDR3 is 14 amino acids. CDR3 sequence reads: CASRGKQGSEKLFF. In nucleotides, the CDR3 is TGTGCCAGCAGGGGAAAGCAGGGTAGTGAAAAACTATTTTTT.

Notes on this clonotype: As the CDR3 is not closed by the conserved phenylalanine or tryptophan, this likely results from a read error. The chain combines TRBV20-1 with TRBJ2-1; the match to TRBD2 covers 10 bases. Germline lookup yields CDR1 DFQATT and CDR2 SNEGSKA (reference sequence). Unmatched junction bases numbered 10, after V lost 4 bases and J lost 4 bases. This CDR3 comprises 16 residues. The CDR3 DNA reads TGCAGTGCTATGCCAATAGCGGGAGGAGGGTACAATGAGCAGTTCATC. Protein: CSAMPIAGGGYNEQFI.

A word on this clonotype: The germline gene is not matched at one end of the junction; a read error may be the cause. The chain employs TRBV4-2 and TRBJ2-7, with 12 nucleotides matching TRBD2. Germline CDR1 LGHNA, CDR2 YNFKEQ. CDR3 length: 17 amino acids. The CDR3 region is CAGSLGAGLAGFSEQYF. The CDR3 bases are TGTGCCGGCAGCCTTGGGGCCGGACTAGCGGGATTTAGCGAGCAGTACTTC.